The entry below gives a single T cell receptor beta chain sequence along with its context. As yet, its antigen is unknown. TCRdb recomputed calls from the reads with MiXCR, one row per CDR3 protein. The sample lists a few hundred thousand distinct CDR3 sequences, about 30% occurring once. Germline trimming cut 5 bases from V and 10 bases from J; bases unmatched to any gene: 5. Germline CDR1 MNHEY, CDR2 SVGEGT. The CDR3 length is 14 residues. The sample is drawn from a study of T cell repertoires in cytomegalovirus infection. About the research overall: Shared public TCR beta signatures pointed to both CMV infection and a matching HLA type. Findings and limits, study-wide: There were HLA-C-restricted CMV-specific TCR beta clonotypes dominating the ex vivo response. Of the TCR beta families, the public ones yielded a cumulative frequency that identified carriers of CMV plus the relevant HLA.

V usage is TRBV6-2 or TRBV6-3 and J usage is TRBJ2-1; 13 bases are a match to TRBD2. The origin of this receptor is a human donor in good health (CMV status not recorded). Some clones in this sample may be carry-over from other donors' samples. The sample consisted of PBMCs. Here the CDR3 reads CASSRTSGRPEQFF. The CDR3 DNA reads as TGTGCCAGCAGTCGGACTAGCGGGAGACCCGAGCAGTTCTTC.